This TCR beta chain was sequenced in a study of beta chain features in type 1 diabetes. At the level of the study: Analysis included about 110 million sorted cells drawn from all samples. Overall study results and limits: TCRB CDR3s were moderately but significantly shorter in Type 1 diabetes patients in all four CD4+ subsets. Any role of HLA type in TCRB rearrangement remained unresolved here.

This clone was observed a few times. Its cognate antigen is unknown. Sequencing targeted expressed TCRB transcripts, as all isolated RNA had been reverse transcribed. The assay was immunoSEQ multiplex PCR, and TCRdb's table has in-frame clones only and misses some. This sample yields 160,000 or so clones, of which about 9% are seen a single time; under 0.75% belongs to the top ten. Per germline, CDR1 MNHEY and CDR2 SMNVEV (reference sequence). The CDR3 is 16 amino acids. V gave up 5 bases and J gave up 4 bases; unmatched junction bases: 11. The gene calls are TRBV27 and TRBJ2-1; 7 bases line up with TRBD1. The sequence derives from a woman aged 30 to 39 with type 1 diabetes. Sample: central memory CD4+ T cells from blood. CDR3 nucleotide sequence: TGTGCCAGCAGTCTCTACGACAGGGCACCGTACAATGAGCAGTTCTTC. It specifies CASSLYDRAPYNEQFF.